This TCR beta chain was identified during a study of blood T cell repertoires in COVID-19. In the study's own analysis: Amplified reference gene primers provided the basis for estimating nucleated cell counts. TCRdb's table, derived via immunoSEQ multiplex PCR, lists solely in-frame clones and lacks some. Clonal size and the V and J genes are those of that table, whereas D and trimming came from the DNA. The sample contains more than 65,000 clones, about 83% of which appear only once. Deletions cut 0 bases from V and 2 bases from J, with 7 bases between. The CDR3 length is 14 residues. Germline V gene data show CDR1 as SGHTA and CDR2 as FQGNSA.

The sequenced material came from peripheral blood. The chain carries TRBV7-2 and TRBJ1-2; D gene ambiguous. The sequence was collected from a man aged 60 to 69 with acute or convalescent COVID-19. The CDR3 sequence is CASSLANTNYGYTF. The DNA of the CDR3 is TGTGCCAGCAGCTTAGCTAACACCAACTATGGCTACACCTTC.